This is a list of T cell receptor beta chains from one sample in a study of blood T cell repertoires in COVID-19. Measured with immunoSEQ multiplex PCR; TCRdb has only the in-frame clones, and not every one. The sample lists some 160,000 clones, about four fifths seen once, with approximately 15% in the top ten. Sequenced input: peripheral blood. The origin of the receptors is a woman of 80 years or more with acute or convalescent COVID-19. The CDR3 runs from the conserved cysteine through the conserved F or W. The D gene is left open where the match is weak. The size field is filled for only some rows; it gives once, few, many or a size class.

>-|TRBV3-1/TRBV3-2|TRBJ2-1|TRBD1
TGTGCCAGCAGCCGAGGTGTGGGGACAGGGTTAAAGGAGCAGTTCTTC
CASSRGVGTGLKEQFF
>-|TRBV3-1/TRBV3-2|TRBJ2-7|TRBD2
TGTGCCAGCAGCCAAGATATGGACGGCGGGGGCTCCTACGAGCAGTACTTC
CASSQDMDGGGSYEQYF
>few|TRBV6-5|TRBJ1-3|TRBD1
TGTGCCAGCAGACCCCAGACCGCGACAGGGGACACCATATATTTT
CASRPQTATGDTIYF
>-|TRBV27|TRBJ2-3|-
TGTGCCAGCAGTTTATCGGGAGGAGATACGCAGTATTTT
CASSLSGGDTQYF
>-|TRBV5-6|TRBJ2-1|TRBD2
TGTGCCAGCAGCTTGGCGGGAGGGGGCAATGAGCAGTTCTTC
CASSLAGGGNEQFF
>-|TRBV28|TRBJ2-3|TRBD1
TGTGCCAGCAGCCAAACAGGGGCCCGAGATACGCAGTATTTT
CASSQTGARDTQYF
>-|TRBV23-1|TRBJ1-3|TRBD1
TGCGCCAGCGCCCACAGGGGCCGCTCTGGAAACACCATATATTTT
CASAHRGRSGNTIYF
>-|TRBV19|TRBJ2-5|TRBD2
TGTGCCAGTAGTCTTGGGGAGGGCCGGACCCAGTACTTC
CASSLGEGRTQYF
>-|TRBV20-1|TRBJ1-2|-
TGCAGTGCTACACTCACTTATGGCTACACCTTC
CSATLTYGYTF
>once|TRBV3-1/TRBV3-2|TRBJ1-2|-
TGTGCCAGCAGCCTTCAACCGCTGGGCGCCTATGGCTACACCTTC
CASSLQPLGAYGYTF
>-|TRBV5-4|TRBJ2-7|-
TGTGCCAGCACTACGGGAGTTCCGGGACAGAACCACGAGCAGTACTTC
CASTTGVPGQNHEQYF